This T cell receptor beta chain was retrieved from a study of cytomegalovirus exposure and HLA in healthy donors. Findings and caveats of the study: In vitro confirmation showed three CMV-associated chains to be CMV antigen specific.

Per germline, CDR1 SGHDT and CDR2 YYEEEE. The V gene end was trimmed by 5 bases and the J gene end by 5 bases; junction bases not matched to a gene: 19. The CDR3 loop spans 19 amino acids. A multiplex PCR was run with 60 Vbeta primers and 13 Jbeta primers. Libraries were prepared by immunoSEQ multiplex PCR; TCRdb keeps only in-frame clonotypes and omits some of them. The sample includes about 110,000 clones. As for this clone: Its cognate antigen is unknown.

The source material was PBMCs. The chain combines TRBV5-6 with TRBJ2-2; 9 nucleotides match TRBD2. The sequence came from a man aged 35 to 55 in good health and CMV-seropositive. The CDR3 loop is CASSWGPTSGESVTGELFF. CDR3 DNA: TGTGCCAGCAGTTGGGGTCCGACTAGCGGAGAGAGTGTTACCGGGGAGCTGTTTTTT.